This T cell receptor beta chain is drawn from a study of cytomegalovirus exposure and HLA in healthy donors. Both 60 Vbeta primers and 13 Jbeta primers went into the PCR. Only in-frame clones appear in the TCRdb table, and some are missing; sequencing was by immunoSEQ multiplex PCR. The data show 100,000 to 150,000 clones, roughly 80% seen once. Study results and limitations: When the data were analyzed later, several of the most significant clusters appeared to be linked to common viral pathogens. Specific recognition of CMV antigens was confirmed in vitro for a few chains (all CMV-associated). A later examination showed that TCR association rates differed by HLA locus, with DRB1 most and HLA-C fewest. Previous analysis showed most TCR beta V segments were productive about 87% or about 30% of the time.

Of note for this clone: Its antigen is currently unknown.

The sequencing sample was made of PBMCs. The TCR was taken from a boy younger than 18 in good health and CMV-seronegative.

DNA for the CDR3: TGCAGCGTTGAACCCCCGAGGTGGGGCACGAACACTGAAGCTTTCTTT. Protein: CSVEPPRWGTNTEAFF. This chain connects TRBV29-1 to TRBJ1-1, with TRBD1 as a possible D gene (5 bases). The CDR3 runs 16 residues. CDR1 is SQVTM, CDR2 ANQGSEA, per germline. Trimming cost V 2 bases and J 1 base, with 17 bases left between them.